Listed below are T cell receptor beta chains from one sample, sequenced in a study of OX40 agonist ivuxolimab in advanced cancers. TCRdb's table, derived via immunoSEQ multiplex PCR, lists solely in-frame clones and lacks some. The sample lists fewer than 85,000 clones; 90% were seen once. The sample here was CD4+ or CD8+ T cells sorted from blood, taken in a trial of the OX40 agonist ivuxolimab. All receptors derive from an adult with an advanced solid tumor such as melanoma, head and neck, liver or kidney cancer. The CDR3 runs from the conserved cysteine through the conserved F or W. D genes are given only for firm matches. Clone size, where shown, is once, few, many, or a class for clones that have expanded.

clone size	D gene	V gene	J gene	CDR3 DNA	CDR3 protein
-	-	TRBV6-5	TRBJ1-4	TGTGCCAGCAGTTGGACACCCGGGCATGAAAAACTGTTTTTT	CASSWTPGHEKLFF
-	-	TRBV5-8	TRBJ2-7	TGTGCCAGCAGCCCTGAACTGGGGAGTCGCTACGAGCAGTACTTC	CASSPELGSRYEQYF
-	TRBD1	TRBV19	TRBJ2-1	TGTGCCAGTACCCATGGGGACAGGGCGTTCCGTGAGCAGTTCTTC	CASTHGDRAFREQFF
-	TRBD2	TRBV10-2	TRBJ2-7	TGCGCCAGCAGCCCGGGACTAGGGGTTCGGTACGAGCAGTACTTC	CASSPGLGVRYEQYF
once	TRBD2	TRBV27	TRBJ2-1	TGTGCCAGCAGTCCGTGGGGGGGAGGGGTCAACAATGAGCAGTTCTTC	CASSPWGGGVNNEQFF
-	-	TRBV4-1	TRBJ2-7	TGCGCCAGCAGCCAAGTCCACGAAGCCTACGAGCAGTACTTC	CASSQVHEAYEQYF
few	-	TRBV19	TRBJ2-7	TGTGCCAGTAGTGATGGGTCTCTGGGCTACGAGCAGTACTTC	CASSDGSLGYEQYF
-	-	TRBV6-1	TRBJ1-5	TGTGCCAGCAGTGAAGAGGACGGTAGCAATCAGCCCCAGCATTTT	CASSEEDGSNQPQHF
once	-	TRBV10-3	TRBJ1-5	TGTGCCATCAGTGAGCGGAATCAGCCCCAGCATTTT	CAISERNQPQHF
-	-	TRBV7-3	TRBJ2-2	TGTGCCAGCAGCCCGGTGGGGGGGCACACCGGGGAGCTGTTTTTT	CASSPVGGHTGELFF
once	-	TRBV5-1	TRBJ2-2	TGCGCCAGCAGCTATATACAGGGGAGGGCCGGGGAGCTGTTTTTT	CASSYIQGRAGELFF
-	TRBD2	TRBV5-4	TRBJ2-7	TGTGCCAGCACCCAACGGGGGGGGTACGAGCAGTACTTC	CASTQRGGYEQYF
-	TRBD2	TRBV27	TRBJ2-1	TGTGCCAGCAGTTTCAGAGCGGGGGGGCAGGGTGAGCAGTTCTTC	CASSFRAGGQGEQFF
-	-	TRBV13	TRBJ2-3	TGTGCCAGCAGCTCCCCCGGACCATCCCCGCCAGATACGCAGTATTTT	CASSSPGPSPPDTQYF
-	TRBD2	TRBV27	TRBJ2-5	TGTGCCAGCAGTTCCGCACTAGCGGTGGAGACCCAGTACTTC	CASSSALAVETQYF
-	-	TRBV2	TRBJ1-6	TGTGCCAGCAGTGAACCGGGGGATCCCGCCATGCTATCCTATAATTCACCCCTCCACTTT	CASSEPGDPAMLSYNSPLHF
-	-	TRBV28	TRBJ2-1	TGTGCCAGCAGTTCCTACAATGAGCAGTTCTTC	CASSSYNEQFF